The clone carrying this TCR beta chain was observed a few times. The antigen remains undetermined. This specimen belongs to a study of beta chain features in type 1 diabetes. Findings of the study overall: For type 1 diabetes patients, VDJ junctions showed fewer insertions and more deletions.

Every isolated RNA sample was fully reverse transcribed, so sequencing captured expressed TCRB transcripts. Clones were sequenced by immunoSEQ multiplex PCR, and TCRdb holds only the in-frame ones, with some missing. The sample comprises around 280,000 clones, under 8.5% of which are singletons, and approximately 0.99% rests with the top ten. This sequence originates from a woman aged 18 to 35 in good health. The sample consisted of central memory CD4+ T cells from blood.

For the CDR3, the DNA is TGTGCCAGCAGTAAGGAAAGGACAGCTGAAGCTTTCTTT. Translation: CASSKERTAEAFF. The chain links TRBV2 to TRBJ1-1, with a weak D call TRBD1 (6 bases). Germline loops: CDR1 SNHLY, CDR2 FYNNEI. V was trimmed by 5 bases and J by 6 bases, leaving 13 bases between them. The CDR3 has 13 residues.